This T cell receptor (beta chain) stems from a study of human T cells and chemical hapten exposure. Individual cDNA molecules each carried unique molecular identifiers attached by the library. TCRdb recomputed calls from the RACE reads with MiXCR, one row per CDR3 protein. This sample carries over 300,000 distinct CDR3 sequences, approximately 5.1% of them seen once, and the ten largest clones take 2.6%. V was clipped by 1 base and J by 1 base, with 10 bases between them. CDR1 KGHSH and CDR2 LQKENI come from the germline V gene. The CDR3 consists of 15 residues. Study-wide results and limits: A positive correlation with patch test score was found for PT1 expanded TCR counts. While controls formed fewer of them, expanded TCRs formed significantly more large CDR3 similarity clusters.

This clonotype was observed a handful of times. Its target is unknown. As to time point: pre-sensitization, week 0. Treatment indicated: therapeutic diphenylcyclopropenone sensitization with weekly scalp DPC. Ahead of each patch test application, blood was drawn. The V and J genes are TRBV18 and TRBJ2-5; D is uncertain. This sequence originates from a woman in her forties or fifties with alopecia areata. Some clones in this sample may be carry-over from other donors' samples. The material was whole blood, obtained in connection with sensitization to the hapten diphenylcyclopropenone (DPC). This chain's CDR3 is CASSPLPGSQETQYF. CDR3 DNA: TGTGCCAGCTCACCACTTCCGGGTTCCCAAGAGACCCAGTACTTC.